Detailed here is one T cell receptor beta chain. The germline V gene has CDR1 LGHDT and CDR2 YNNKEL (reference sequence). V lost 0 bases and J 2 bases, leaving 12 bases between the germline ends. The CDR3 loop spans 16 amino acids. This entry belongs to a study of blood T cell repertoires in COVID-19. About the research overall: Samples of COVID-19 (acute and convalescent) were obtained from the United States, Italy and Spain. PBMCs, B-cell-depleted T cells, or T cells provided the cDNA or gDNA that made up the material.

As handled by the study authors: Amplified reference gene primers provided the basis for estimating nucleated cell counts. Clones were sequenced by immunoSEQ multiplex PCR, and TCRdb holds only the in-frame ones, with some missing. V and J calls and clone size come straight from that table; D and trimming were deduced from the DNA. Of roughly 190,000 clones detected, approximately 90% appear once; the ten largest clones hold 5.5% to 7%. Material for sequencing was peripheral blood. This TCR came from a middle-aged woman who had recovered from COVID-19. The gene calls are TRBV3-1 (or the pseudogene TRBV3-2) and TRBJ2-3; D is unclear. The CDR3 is CASSQDPSSDTDTQYF. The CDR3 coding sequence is TGTGCCAGCAGCCAAGATCCGTCCTCAGACACAGATACGCAGTATTTT.